This TCR beta chain came from a study of OX40 agonist ivuxolimab in advanced cancers. Turning to the study itself: The patients' treatment was ivuxolimab, an agonistic anti-OX40 (CD134) antibody. Cancers in dose escalation were hepatocellular, melanoma, renal cell and head and neck.

Trimming removed 1 base from V and 1 base from J, with 11 bases in between. The CDR3 runs 15 residues. Germline V lookup: CDR1 SNHLY, CDR2 FYNNEI. The assay was immunoSEQ multiplex PCR, and TCRdb's table has in-frame clones only and misses some. Of roughly 23,000 clones listed, approximately 80% are singletons. The TCR was taken from an adult with an advanced solid tumor such as melanoma, head and neck, liver or kidney cancer. The sample was CD4+ or CD8+ T cells sorted from blood, taken in a trial of the OX40 agonist ivuxolimab. The V gene is TRBV2, the J gene TRBJ2-7; TRBD2 is a possible D gene (6 bases). Here the CDR3 reads CASSEVELASYEQYF. The CDR3 DNA reads TGTGCCAGCAGTGAAGTAGAACTAGCTTCCTACGAGCAGTACTTC.